Below are 8 T cell receptor beta chains sequenced from a single sample in a study of CD8+CD57+ T cells in acquired aplastic anemia. Profiling that covered TCR beta VDJ and CDR3 relied on genomic DNA as its template. TCRdb recomputed calls from the reads with MiXCR, one row per CDR3 protein. This sample yields roughly 180,000 distinct CDR3 sequences, of which around half are seen a single time; 2.9% belongs to the top ten. Sequencing used sorted CD4+, CD8+, or CD8+CD57+ T cells (not recorded which) from PBMCs. The receptor set was obtained from a human donor in good health.

J is TRBJ2-3 and V is TRBV20-1, with TRBD1 identical over 11 bases. The CDR3 is made up of 16 amino acids. V was clipped by 3 bases and J by 3 bases; unmatched bases: 8. The V gene's germline CDR1 is DFQATT and CDR2 SNEGSKA (reference sequence). CDR3 coding DNA: TGCAGTGCTAGGGGGACAGGGGGTACTAGGACAGATACGCAGTATTTT. Translated, it gives CSARGTGGTRTDTQYF.

This clonotype was observed a handful of times. V is TRBV2 and J is TRBJ2-7; no definite D call. Germline values: CDR1 SNHLY, CDR2 FYNNEI. The CDR3 is 13 residues long. The V and J ends lost 8 bases and 1 base respectively, with 12 bases between them. The CDR3 region has the DNA TGTGCCAGCTCGAACAGCCGTTCCTACGAGCAGTACTTC. As protein: CASSNSRSYEQYF.

The chain carries TRBV30 and TRBJ1-1; the match to TRBD1 covers 8 bases. This CDR3 contains 13 residues. The V segment lost 0 bases and the J segment 11 bases; nucleotides outside the gene matches: 8. Germline CDR1 is GTSNPN and CDR2 is SVGIG (reference sequence). CDR3 sequence: CAWSVQGGTAAFF. For the CDR3, the DNA is TGTGCCTGGAGTGTACAGGGGGGTACAGCGGCTTTCTTT.

The chain uses TRBV5-6 and TRBJ2-3, with 7 bases matching TRBD1. The CDR3 runs 17 residues. Germline V lookup: CDR1 SGHDT, CDR2 YYEEEE. With 4 bases clipped from V and 1 base from J, the junction kept 12 bases outside the gene matches. This CDR3 is CASSDTPRGIRTDTQYF. In DNA form, the CDR3 reads TGTGCCAGCAGCGACACCCCCAGGGGGATCCGCACAGATACGCAGTATTTT.

This clonotype was detected a few times. The rearrangement uses TRBV29-1 and TRBJ2-7, with TRBD1 identical over 7 bases. The CDR3 has 14 residues. J gave up 5 bases and V 0 bases, and 7 bases lay outside the gene matches. Germline values: CDR1 SQVTM, CDR2 ANQGSEA. The CDR3 region has the DNA TGCAGCGTTGAAGATCTCGGGACAGACGACGAGCAGTACTTC. This translates into CSVEDLGTDDEQYF.

This clonotype was observed a few times. This sequence may be a read error, since a much larger clone differs from it by one base. This chain connects TRBV5-1 to TRBJ1-5; no clear D gene. CDR1 is SGHRS, CDR2 YFSETQ, per germline. The V and J ends lost 0 bases and 0 bases respectively, with 7 bases between them. CDR3 size: 15 residues. CDR3 sequence reads: CASSLGVNSNQPQHF. The CDR3 coding sequence is TGCGCCAGCAGCTTGGGAGTGAATAGCAATCAGCCCCAGCATTTT.

The rearrangement links TRBV5-4 to TRBJ2-5; no definite D call. CDR1 is SGHNT and CDR2 is YYREEE in the germline V gene (reference sequence). The CDR3 covers 12 residues. The germline V and J ends were trimmed by 5 bases and 5 bases, with 10 bases remaining between them. The CDR3 spells CASSAVGETQYF. The CDR3, as DNA: TGTGCCAGCAGTGCGGTTGGTGAGACCCAGTACTTC.

The table lists this clonotype with many counts. J is TRBJ1-6 and V is TRBV28; D remains unclear. This CDR3 is built from 13 residues. Germline loops: CDR1 MDHEN, CDR2 SYDVKM. Deletions cut 10 bases from V and 10 bases from J, with 17 bases between. The CDR3 region has the DNA TGTGCCACCAACCCGAAACCGCGATCACCCCTCCACTTT. Its protein is CATNPKPRSPLHF.